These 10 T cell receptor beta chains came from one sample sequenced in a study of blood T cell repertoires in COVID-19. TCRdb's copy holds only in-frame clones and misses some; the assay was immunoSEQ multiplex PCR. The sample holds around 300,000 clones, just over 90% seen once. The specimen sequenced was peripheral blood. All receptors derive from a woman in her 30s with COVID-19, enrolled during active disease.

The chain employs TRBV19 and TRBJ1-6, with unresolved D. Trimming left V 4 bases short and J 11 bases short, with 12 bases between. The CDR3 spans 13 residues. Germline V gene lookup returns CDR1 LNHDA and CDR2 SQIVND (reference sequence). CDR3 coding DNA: TGTGCCAGTAGTAGTACTTTCGGAGCACCCCTCCACTTT. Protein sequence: CASSSTFGAPLHF.

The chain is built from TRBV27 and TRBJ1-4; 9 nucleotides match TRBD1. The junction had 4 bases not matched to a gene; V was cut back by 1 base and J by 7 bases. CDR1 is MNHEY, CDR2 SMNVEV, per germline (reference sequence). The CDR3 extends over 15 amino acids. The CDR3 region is CASSLLTGGTEKLFF. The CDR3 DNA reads TGTGCCAGCAGTTTATTGACAGGGGGTACTGAAAAACTGTTTTTT.

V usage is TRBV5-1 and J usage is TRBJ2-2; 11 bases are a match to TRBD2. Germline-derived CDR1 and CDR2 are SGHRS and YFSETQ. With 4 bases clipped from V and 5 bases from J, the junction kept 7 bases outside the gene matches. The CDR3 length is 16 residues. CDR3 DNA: TGCGCCAGCAGCCCCACTAGCGGGAGAGAGACCGGGGAGCTGTTTTTT. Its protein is CASSPTSGRETGELFF.

The CDR3 region has the DNA TGTGCCAGCTGGAGAGGGAACCAGCCCCAGCATTTT. Amino acid sequence: CASWRGNQPQHF. The V call is TRBV28, the J call TRBJ1-5; D remains ambiguous. V shed 8 bases and J shed 7 bases, with 12 bases lying between them. Germline assignment: CDR1 MDHEN and CDR2 SYDVKM. The CDR3 sequence is 12 residues long.

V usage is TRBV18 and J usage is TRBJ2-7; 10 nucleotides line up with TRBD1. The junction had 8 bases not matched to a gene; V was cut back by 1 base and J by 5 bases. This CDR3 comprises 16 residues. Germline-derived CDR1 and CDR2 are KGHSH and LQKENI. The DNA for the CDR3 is TGTGCCAGCTCACCACAATCGACAGGGGGCAAAGACGAGCAGTACTTC. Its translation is CASSPQSTGGKDEQYF.

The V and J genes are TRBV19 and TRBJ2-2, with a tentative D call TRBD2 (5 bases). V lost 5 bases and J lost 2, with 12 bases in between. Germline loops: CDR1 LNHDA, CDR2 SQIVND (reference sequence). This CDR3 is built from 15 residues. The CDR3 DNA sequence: TGTGCCAGTAGTTGGCGAGCGGATAACACCGGGGAGCTGTTTTTT. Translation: CASSWRADNTGELFF.

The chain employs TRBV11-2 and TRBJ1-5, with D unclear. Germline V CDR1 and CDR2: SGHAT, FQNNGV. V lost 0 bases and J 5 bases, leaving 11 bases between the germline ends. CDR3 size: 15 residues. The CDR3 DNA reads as TGTGCCAGCAGCTTAGATGGAACAGTCGATCAGCCCCAGCATTTT. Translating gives CASSLDGTVDQPQHF.

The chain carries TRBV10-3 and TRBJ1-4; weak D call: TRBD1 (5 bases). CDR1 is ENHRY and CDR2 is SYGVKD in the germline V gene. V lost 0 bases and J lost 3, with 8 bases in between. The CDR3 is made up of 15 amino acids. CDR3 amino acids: CAISESDSPNEKLFF. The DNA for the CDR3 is TGTGCCATCAGTGAGTCCGACAGCCCTAATGAAAAACTGTTTTTT.

As DNA, the CDR3 is TGCGCCAGCGCGCTAGCGGGAGGGTCCTACGAGCAGTACTTC. Protein sequence: CASALAGGSYEQYF. The chain is built from TRBV5-1 and TRBJ2-7, with 12 bases aligning to TRBD2. The CDR3 has 14 residues. J was trimmed by 1 base and V by 7 bases; bases with no gene match: 3. The germline gives CDR1 SGHRS, CDR2 YFSETQ.

CDR3 sequence: CASSPTGLAGTGELFF. The CDR3 DNA reads TGTGCCAGCTCACCCACAGGGCTAGCGGGAACCGGGGAGCTGTTTTTT. The gene calls are TRBV18 and TRBJ2-2; 9 nucleotides agree with TRBD2. Per germline, CDR1 KGHSH and CDR2 LQKENI. Germline trimming cut 3 bases from V and 5 bases from J; bases unmatched to any gene: 7. The CDR3 is 16 amino acids.